Detailed here is one T cell receptor beta chain. This clonotype has at least ten counts. Its antigen is still unknown. One base away there is no much larger clone; base qualities are not given. The run used an Illumina HiSeq 2500. To make first-strand cDNA, Superscript III was used along with a set of TRAV- and TRBV-specific primers so that both the TCRalpha and TCRbeta chains were covered. TCRs were amplified with Phusion for 15 to 25 PCR cycles using a constant-region primer together with the adapter attached to the V primers. Isolated mRNA was amplified with the MessageAmp II aRNA Amplification Kit, using an approximately 17-hour in vitro transcription at 37°C. The Dynabeads mRNA DIRECT Purification Kit was used to isolate mRNA for TCR sequencing. Indexed Illumina adapters were added in a second Phusion PCR of approximately 25 cycles, after which AMPure XP beads were used to purify the products. Under the source paper's analysis protocol: Custom Perl scripts were used to pool TCR sequences that encoded the same protein, to remove out-of-frame sequences, and to calculate the abundance of each clonotype. Any TCR sequence supported by only a single read was excluded from analysis. Repertoire metrics included Shannon entropy, Gini index, clonality, richness, and frequency of TCRs shared between repertoires. TCRdb took the public reads, trimmed them with fastp at Q25, ran MiXCR for clone calling and kept in-frame beta chains. Rows are unified per CDR3 protein, each entry keeping the most common DNA and genes. These V and J calls rely on TCRdb rather than the paper's analysis. The sample table records 57,000 or so distinct CDR3 sequences; around 27% of these occur just once. The top ten hold 5.5% to 6.5% of the sample.

Per the germline V gene, SGHRS is the CDR1 and YFSETQ is the CDR2. Deletion took 0 bases off V and 6 bases off J, with a span of 7 bases between the germline ends. Including cysteine and phenylalanine, the CDR3 has 12 amino acids. Only CDR3 DNA is held: 36 bases, read in frame from base 1. This record comes from a study of low-dose radiotherapy and immunotherapy resistance in tumors (dated by TCRdb to about 2022). Background on the whole study: In Cohort 1, 0.5 Gy per fraction was delivered every 2 weeks, and a total PTV dose of 6.5 Gy was prescribed. Eight patients were included in the translational analysis: three from the first dose cohort and the first five from the second dose cohort. Intravenous cyclophosphamide at 200 mg/m2 was administered every two weeks, one day ahead of each radiation and immunotherapy administration. The trial did not randomize participants into treatment groups. In Cohort 2, 1 Gy per fraction was delivered every two weeks, for a total of 13 Gy over 26 weeks. Nivolumab was administered intravenously as a 240 mg flat dose every two weeks, and ipilimumab was administered intravenously at 1 mg/kg every six weeks. Aspirin 300 mg was taken orally once daily by patients for four cycles, starting on cycle 1 day 1.

The sample's time point label is to be understood as: before trial treatment. Donors were enrolled in RACIN, a single-arm phase I dose-escalation trial in which nivolumab, ipilimumab, aspirin, low-dose cyclophosphamide and low-dose radiotherapy were combined. Patients with advanced, TIL-negative solid tumors were considered eligible. The chain couples TRBV5-1 to TRBJ2-7; the D gene cannot be resolved reliably. The sample in question was PBMCs, obtained before treatment. The TCR sequence derives from a male donor with prostate cancer. The CDR3 is CASSLVFGEQYF. At the DNA level, the sequence is TGCGCCAGCAGCTTGGTTTTCGGCGAGCAGTACTTC. The CDR3, completed at both ends by the reference TRBV5-1 and TRBJ2-7 genes, gives the full variable domain KAGVTQTPRYLIKTRGQQVTLSCSPISGHRSVSWYQQTPGQGLQFLFEYFSETQRNKGNFPGRFSGRQFSNSRSEMNVSTLELGDSALYLCASSLVFGEQYFGPGTRLTVT.